This TCR beta chain emerged from a study of human T cells and chemical hapten exposure. At the level of the study: The sensitizing agent was 2% DPC, placed on roughly 2 cm by roughly 2 cm of upper inner arm skin. Regarding the study as a whole: Expanded TCRs created a significantly greater count of big CDR3 similarity clusters than controls did. Donors had alopecia, so their immune response may differ from healthy people's.

Time point noted: patch test 3, about 24 weeks after DPC sensitization. The treatment was: therapeutic diphenylcyclopropenone sensitization with weekly scalp DPC. Concerning this clonotype itself: Its antigen is not known.

CDR1 and CDR2 (germline): MNHEY, SVGEGT. J gave up 6 bases and V 6 bases, and 8 bases lay outside the gene matches. CDR3 length equals 15 residues. In TCRdb, the RACE reads were re-called with MiXCR into one record per CDR3 protein. The sample has roughly 150,000 distinct CDR3 sequences; about 30% are singletons. The clonotype was recovered from a woman between 18 and 30 years old with alopecia areata. Some clones in this sample may be carry-over from other donors' samples. The sample here was whole blood, taken in connection with sensitization to the hapten diphenylcyclopropenone (DPC). The chain combines TRBV6-2 or TRBV6-3 with TRBJ2-1, with 10 bases matching TRBD2. CDR3 protein: CASSPGTSVVNEQFF. Written as DNA, the CDR3 is TGTGCCAGCAGCCCCGGGACTAGCGTAGTCAATGAGCAGTTCTTC.